The rows below give T cell receptor beta chains drawn from one sample of a study of blood T cells in healthy people across ages. TCRdb reanalysed the 5' RACE reads using MiXCR and keeps one entry per CDR3 protein. The repertoire holds about 1 million distinct CDR3 sequences, with more than 35% as singletons. Specimen: blood. These receptors were taken from a woman in her sixties or seventies in good health. Both conserved end residues are part of each CDR3. A D gene is named only where the DNA matches it firmly. The size of a clone is reported for some rows only, either as once, few or many, or as a class for expanded clones.

TRBJ1-2	-	-	TRBV11-2	CASSFSEADYTF	TGTGCCAGCAGCTTCTCGGAAGCTGACTACACCTTC
TRBJ2-7	-	-	TRBV7-9	CASSLETRGEQYF	TGTGCCAGCAGCTTAGAGACCCGTGGGGAGCAGTACTTC
TRBJ2-7	few	-	TRBV9	CASSVAGTGSYEQYF	TGTGCCAGCAGCGTAGCCGGGACTGGGTCCTACGAGCAGTACTTC
TRBJ1-1	-	-	TRBV28	CASGTPALSEAFF	TGTGCCAGCGGGACGCCGGCTCTAAGTGAAGCTTTCTTT
TRBJ2-1	few	-	TRBV4-1	CASSQDAGSVSSYNEQFF	TGCGCCAGCAGCCAAGATGCGGGCTCAGTAAGCTCCTACAATGAGCAGTTCTTC
TRBJ2-1	-	TRBD2	TRBV11-3	CASSFSGVSYNEQFF	TGTGCCAGCAGCTTTAGCGGGGTTTCCTACAATGAGCAGTTCTTC
TRBJ2-7	-	TRBD1	TRBV20-1	CSAAGTGRGEQYF	TGCAGTGCCGCGGGGACAGGAAGGGGCGAGCAGTACTTC
TRBJ2-1	-	TRBD2	TRBV20-1	CSALRSSGVYNEQFF	TGCAGTGCCCTGAGGTCTAGCGGGGTTTACAATGAGCAGTTCTTC
TRBJ2-6	-	TRBD1	TRBV9	CASSVDRGISSGANVLTF	TGTGCCAGCAGCGTGGACAGGGGGATAAGCTCTGGGGCCAACGTCCTGACTTTC
TRBJ1-2	-	-	TRBV20-1	CSAFSGTTGYGYTF	TGCAGTGCATTTTCAGGGACGACTGGCTATGGCTACACCTTC
TRBJ2-1	-	TRBD2	TRBV15	CATSKEGRDPYNEQFF	TGTGCCACCAGCAAGGAGGGGAGGGACCCCTACAATGAGCAGTTCTTC
TRBJ2-1	-	-	TRBV9	CASSQTGGERINEQFF	TGTGCCAGCAGCCAAACTGGGGGAGAAAGGATCAATGAGCAGTTCTTC
TRBJ2-5	-	-	TRBV6-1	CASHEDILRETQYF	TGTGCCAGCCATGAAGACATTCTAAGGGAGACCCAGTACTTC
TRBJ2-3	few	-	TRBV29-1	CSVGELSGSSTDTQYF	TGCAGCGTTGGAGAGCTTAGCGGTTCTAGCACAGATACGCAGTATTTT
TRBJ2-3	-	-	TRBV12-3/TRBV12-4	CASSLVRSTDTQYF	TGTGCCAGCAGTTTAGTCAGGAGCACAGATACGCAGTATTTT
TRBJ2-3	few	-	TRBV4-1	CASSQGVGDTQYF	TGCGCCAGCAGCCAGGGAGTAGGGGATACGCAGTATTTT
TRBJ2-7	-	-	TRBV5-1	CASSFGQADSYEQYF	TGCGCCAGCAGCTTCGGCCAAGCGGACTCCTACGAGCAGTACTTC
TRBJ2-2	-	-	TRBV11-2	CASSFVTEILNTGELFF	TGTGCCAGCAGCTTCGTGACAGAGATTCTGAACACCGGGGAGCTGTTTTTT
TRBJ1-2	-	-	TRBV27	CASSLSPGSSYTF	TGTGCCAGCAGTTTATCCCCTGGCTCAAGCTACACCTTC
TRBJ2-5	once	-	TRBV3-1	CASSGEMRETQYF	TGTGCCAGCAGCGGGGAAATGCGGGAGACCCAGTACTTC
TRBJ2-2	-	-	TRBV5-6	CASSPGTRGRNTGELFF	TGTGCCAGCAGCCCTGGGACTCGGGGGAGGAACACCGGGGAGCTGTTTTTT
TRBJ2-2	-	TRBD1	TRBV12-5	CASGVPGGNTGELFF	TGTGCTAGTGGTGTCCCAGGGGGGAACACCGGGGAGCTGTTTTTT
TRBJ2-7	-	-	TRBV20-1	CSANRKAMCEQYF	TGCAGTGCTAATCGGAAGGCTATGTGCGAGCAGTACTTC
TRBJ2-7	-	-	TRBV27	CASSHGLGSPYEQYF	TGTGCCAGCAGTCATGGCCTGGGGTCCCCCTACGAGCAGTACTTC
TRBJ2-7	many	TRBD1	TRBV15	CATSRDRGPYEQYF	TGTGCCACCAGCAGGGACAGGGGCCCCTACGAGCAGTACTTC
TRBJ2-7	few	TRBD2	TRBV6-1	CASTVSGRVSYEQYF	TGTGCCAGCACGGTTAGCGGGAGAGTCTCCTACGAGCAGTACTTC
TRBJ2-5	few	TRBD2	TRBV29-1	CSVRGLVIQETQYF	TGCAGCGTCCGGGGACTAGTGATCCAAGAGACCCAGTACTTC
TRBJ2-5	-	-	TRBV27	CASSYPHSNQETQYF	TGTGCCAGCAGTTATCCACACTCGAACCAAGAGACCCAGTACTTC
TRBJ2-3	few	-	TRBV20-1	CSARIQAPGVQTDTQYF	TGCAGTGCTAGGATCCAGGCCCCGGGAGTTCAAACAGATACGCAGTATTTT
TRBJ2-7	few	-	TRBV28	CASSFRTSYEQYF	TGTGCCAGCAGTTTTAGGACTTCCTACGAGCAGTACTTC
TRBJ1-2	-	TRBD1	TRBV28	CASRPQGASAYGYTF	TGTGCTAGCAGACCACAGGGGGCTTCTGCCTATGGCTACACCTTC
TRBJ2-6	few	TRBD1	TRBV12-5	CASGSTRDRGISGANVLTF	TGTGCTAGTGGTTCCACCCGGGACAGGGGTATTTCTGGGGCCAACGTCCTGACTTTC
TRBJ2-7	few	TRBD1	TRBV28	CASSLYVGQGAQEQYF	TGTGCCAGCAGTTTATATGTGGGACAGGGGGCGCAAGAGCAGTACTTC
TRBJ2-7	few	-	TRBV20-1	CSASDERHPYEQYF	TGCAGTGCTAGTGACGAGCGGCACCCCTACGAGCAGTACTTC
TRBJ2-1	-	TRBD2	TRBV10-3	CAIVREGEQFF	TGTGCCATAGTCCGGGAGGGTGAGCAGTTCTTC
TRBJ2-5	few	-	TRBV29-1	CSVFKTQETQYF	TGCAGCGTCTTCAAGACACAAGAGACCCAGTACTTC
TRBJ1-1	-	-	TRBV5-5	CASSSHSGTGEAFF	TGTGCCAGCAGTTCACACTCCGGGACGGGTGAAGCTTTCTTT
TRBJ2-4	once	TRBD2	TRBV20-1	CSASGGVVYERYF	TGCAGTGCTAGTGGGGGGGTTGTCTACGAGCGGTACTTC
TRBJ2-1	once	TRBD2	TRBV27	CASRKGASGRVRYNEQFF	TGTGCCAGCAGGAAAGGGGCTAGCGGGAGGGTTCGGTACAATGAGCAGTTCTTC
TRBJ2-7	-	-	TRBV10-3	CAITEGQSSYEQYF	TGTGCCATCACTGAAGGACAGAGCTCCTACGAGCAGTACTTC
TRBJ1-1	few	-	TRBV4-1	CASRTQGRTEAFF	TGCGCCAGCCGAACCCAGGGGCGGACTGAAGCTTTCTTT
TRBJ2-4	many	-	TRBV5-1	CASSLARSGLDRREAKNIQYF	TGCGCCAGCAGCTTGGCCCGTTCCGGCTTAGACAGGAGGGAGGCCAAAAACATTCAGTACTTC
TRBJ2-7	-	-	TRBV4-2	CASSQDGARGYEQYF	TGTGCCAGCAGCCAAGATGGAGCGAGGGGTTACGAGCAGTACTTC
TRBJ2-3	-	-	TRBV7-2	CASSSAGTGSTDTQYF	TGTGCCAGCAGCTCGGCCGGGACGGGTAGCACAGATACGCAGTATTTT
TRBJ1-3	once	-	TRBV20-1	CSAQGGSGNTIYF	TGCAGTGCCCAGGGCGGCTCTGGAAACACCATATATTTT
TRBJ2-1	-	-	TRBV20-1	CSARDGPVQEAQFF	TGCAGTGCTAGAGATGGGCCAGTCCAAGAGGCCCAGTTCTTC
TRBJ2-2	once	TRBD1	TRBV5-5	CASSFDRTGGGELFF	TGTGCCAGCAGCTTTGACCGGACAGGGGGCGGGGAGCTGTTTTTT
TRBJ2-1	few	TRBD2	TRBV24-1	CATSDRTSGMYEQFF	TGTGCCACCAGTGACCGGACTAGCGGGATGTATGAGCAGTTCTTC
TRBJ2-4	-	TRBD2	TRBV28	CASSLVSSGSSKNIQYF	TGTGCCAGCAGTTTAGTGTCTAGCGGGAGTTCCAAAAACATTCAGTACTTC
TRBJ2-1	-	TRBD2	TRBV12-5	CASGLLLTSSFANEQFF	TGTGCTAGTGGTTTGCTCCTGACTAGCTCCTTTGCCAATGAGCAGTTCTTC
TRBJ2-1	-	-	TRBV12-3/TRBV12-4	CASSWEESSYNEQFF	TGTGCCAGCTCCTGGGAGGAAAGCTCCTACAATGAGCAGTTCTTC
TRBJ2-7	-	-	TRBV27	CASSPGPPWTKEQYF	TGTGCCAGCAGCCCGGGCCCCCCTTGGACGAAAGAGCAGTACTTC
TRBJ2-1	-	TRBD2	TRBV10-3	CAISESLSSGKDEQFF	TGTGCCATCAGTGAGTCGCTTTCCAGCGGGAAGGATGAGCAGTTCTTC